The entry below describes one T cell receptor beta chain. The target antigen is unknown. The germline CDR1 and CDR2 sequences are SEHNR and FQNEAQ (reference sequence). The CDR3 has 15 residues. V was clipped by 1 base and J by 2 bases, with 11 bases between them. This record belongs to a study of T-cell reconstitution after alpha-beta-depleted transplantation in children. During its preparation, the TCRbeta library received unique molecular identifiers. TCRdb used MiXCR to reprocess the PCR reads, holding one entry per CDR3 protein. This repertoire shows about 7,900 distinct CDR3 sequences, roughly 30% found once; its top ten account for 2.2%. General study findings and limits: By about two months after transplant, alpha-beta T cells reportedly arose from several hundred graft clones that had expanded. Where some patients showed high TCRbeta diversity at day 60, it came from recipient T cells and thymic progenitors that had survived. T cells produced anew were the main source of T-cell counts and diversity one year after transplant.

Specimen: peripheral blood, collected 60 days after TCRalphabeta/CD19-depleted stem cell transplant. This receptor was obtained from a boy less than two years old who had a stem cell transplant for SCID, so the T cells may come from the graft donor. The V gene is TRBV7-9, the J gene TRBJ2-5; a weak D match, TRBD1 (5 bases). CDR3 region: CASSLGQPGQETQYF. The CDR3 region has the DNA TGTGCCAGCAGCTTAGGTCAACCAGGGCAAGAGACCCAGTACTTC.